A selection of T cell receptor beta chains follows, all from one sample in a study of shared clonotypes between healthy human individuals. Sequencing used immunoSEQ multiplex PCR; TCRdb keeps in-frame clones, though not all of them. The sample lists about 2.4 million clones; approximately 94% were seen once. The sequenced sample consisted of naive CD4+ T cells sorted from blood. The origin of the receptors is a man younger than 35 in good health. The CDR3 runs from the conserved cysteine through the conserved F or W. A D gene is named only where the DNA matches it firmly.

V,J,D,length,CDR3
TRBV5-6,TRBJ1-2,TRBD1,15,CASSGDRGLVYGYTF
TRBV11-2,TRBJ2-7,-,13,CASSLAVNYEQYF
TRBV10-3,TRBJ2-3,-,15,CAIRLAGGAQDTQYF
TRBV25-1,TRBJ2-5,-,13,CASSGGKSETQYF
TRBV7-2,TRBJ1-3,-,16,CASSLVGVFSGNTIYF
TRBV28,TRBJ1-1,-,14,CANFRVPKETEAFF
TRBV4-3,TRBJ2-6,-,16,CASSQAWDSGANVLTF
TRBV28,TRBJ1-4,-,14,CASSQPGPNEKLFF
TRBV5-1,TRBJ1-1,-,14,CASSISGGNTEAFF
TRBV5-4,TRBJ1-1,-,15,CASSLFQGMNTEAFF
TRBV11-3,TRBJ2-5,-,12,CASSLTPETQYF
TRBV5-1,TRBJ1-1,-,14,CASSSGAVNAEAFF
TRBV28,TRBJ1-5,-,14,CASTRPVGGQPQHF
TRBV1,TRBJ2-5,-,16,CTSSQDGLAVQETQYF
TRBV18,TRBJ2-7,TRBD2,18,CASSPRTSGGEDAYEQYF
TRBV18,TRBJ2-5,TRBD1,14,CASSPTGGQETQYF
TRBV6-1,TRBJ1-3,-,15,CASSTRYTSGNTIYF
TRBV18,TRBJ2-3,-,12,CASSQGGDTQYF
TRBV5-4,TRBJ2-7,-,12,CASSLDGYEQYF
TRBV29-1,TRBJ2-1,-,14,CSVPKGASYNEQFF
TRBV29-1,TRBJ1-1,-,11,CSVVPNTEAFF
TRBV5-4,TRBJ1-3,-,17,CASSLAGDAISGNTIYF
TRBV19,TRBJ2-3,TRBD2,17,CASSVGGTSIRTDTQYF
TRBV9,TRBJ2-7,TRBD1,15,CASSLNPGQTYEQYF
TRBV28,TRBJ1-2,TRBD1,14,CASRWTGGIGGYTF
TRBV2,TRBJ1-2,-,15,CASNSRETANYGYTF
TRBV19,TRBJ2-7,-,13,CASSSTAGSEQYF
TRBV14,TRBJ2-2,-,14,CASSHRGDTGELFF
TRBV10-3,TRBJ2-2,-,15,CAISEGPGLTGELFF
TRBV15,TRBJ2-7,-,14,CATSRPGASYEQYF
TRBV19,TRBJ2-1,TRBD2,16,CASTFSPGLGLNEQFF
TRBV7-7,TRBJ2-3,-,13,CASSLGRGDTQYF